Shown below are 24 T cell receptor beta chains from a single sample sequenced in a study of CD8 T cells in ankylosing spondylitis. TCRdb re-derived calls from the 5' RACE reads in MiXCR, one entry per CDR3 protein. Here the sample spans 150,000 to 250,000 distinct CDR3 sequences, roughly 13% being singletons. Material for sequencing was blood, either unsorted or a sorted T cell fraction (not recorded which). The receptors were sampled from a male donor with ankylosing spondylitis or in good health (not recorded which).

The rearrangement links TRBV10-3 to TRBJ2-7, with D perhaps assigned TRBD1 or TRBD2 (6 bases each). The V end lost 3 bases, the J end lost 7 bases, and 10 bases lay between the germline ends. The CDR3 sequence is 12 residues long. CDR1 is ENHRY and CDR2 is SYGVKD in the germline V gene. The CDR3, as DNA: TGTGCCATCAGTGAAACAGGGAGGGAGCAGTACTTC. It specifies CAISETGREQYF.

The rearrangement uses TRBV12-3 or TRBV12-4 and TRBJ2-1; D possibly uses TRBD1 or TRBD2 (5 bases each). CDR3 size: 13 residues. V was pared by 6 bases and J by 4 bases, with 10 bases between. The CDR3 spells CASSLWGYNEQFF. DNA for the CDR3: TGTGCCAGCAGCTTGTGGGGGTACAATGAGCAGTTCTTC.

This clonotype has a count of ten or more. The rearrangement joins TRBV6-4 to TRBJ1-3; TRBD1 matches at 7 bases. The CDR3 runs 16 residues. Germline CDR1 is MRHNA and CDR2 is SNTAGT. The junction had 9 bases not matched to a gene; V was cut back by 6 bases and J by 1 base. The CDR3 region is CASRPQGVTSGNTIYF. The DNA for the CDR3 is TGTGCCAGCAGGCCCCAGGGGGTAACTTCTGGAAACACCATATATTTT.

The gene calls are TRBV6-2 or TRBV6-3 and TRBJ2-5, with D possibly being TRBD1 (6 bases). Germline V CDR1 and CDR2: MNHEY, SVGEGT. The CDR3 has 16 residues. The V gene lost 2 bases and the J gene lost 2 bases, with 15 bases spanning the gap. The CDR3 DNA sequence: TGTGCCAGCAGTTACGAGGTTCGGACAGCTCAAGAGACCCAGTACTTC. It yields the protein CASSYEVRTAQETQYF.

The genes are TRBV20-1 and TRBJ2-7, with 12 nucleotides matching TRBD2. The CDR3 has 18 amino acids. Germline V CDR1 and CDR2: DFQATT, SNEGSKA (reference sequence). V shed 3 bases, J shed 4 bases, and the junction held 16 bases outside the gene matches. The CDR3 DNA reads as TGCAGTGCTAGCCCATCCCCGTCTAGCGGGGGGGCAAATTACGAGCAGTACTTC. Translation gives CSASPSPSSGGANYEQYF.

This rearrangement joins TRBV4-1 to TRBJ2-7; 9 nucleotides agree with TRBD1. The CDR3 has 15 residues. The germline CDR1 and CDR2 sequences are MGHRA and YSYEKL. The V segment lost 0 bases and the J segment 5 bases; nucleotides outside the gene matches: 5. Here the CDR3 DNA reads TGCGCCAGCAGCCAAGACCCGGGACAGGGAAACGAGCAGTACTTC. As protein: CASSQDPGQGNEQYF.

This clonotype was observed a handful of times. The rearrangement links TRBV20-1 to TRBJ2-7, with D possibly matching TRBD2 (5 bases). V dropped 2 bases and J dropped 3 bases, with 8 bases sitting between them. The CDR3 has 12 amino acids. Germline CDR1 is DFQATT and CDR2 is SNEGSKA (reference sequence). CDR3 region: CSARLAGYEQYF. Here the CDR3 DNA reads TGCAGTGCTAGACTAGCAGGCTACGAGCAGTACTTC.

This clonotype was observed a few times. The rearrangement uses TRBV5-1 and TRBJ2-7; tentatively, D is TRBD1 or TRBD2 (5 bases each). Germline V gene data show CDR1 as SGHRS and CDR2 as YFSETQ. The CDR3 totals 13 residues. V dropped 7 bases and J dropped 3 bases, with 14 bases sitting between them. The CDR3: CASVIRGYYEQYF. CDR3 coding DNA: TGCGCCAGCGTGATCCGGGGCTACTACGAGCAGTACTTC.

The chain carries TRBV9 and TRBJ2-1; 8 bases align to TRBD2. The V segment lost 4 bases and the J segment 6 bases; nucleotides outside the gene matches: 12. Germline values: CDR1 SGDLS, CDR2 YYNGEE. This CDR3 comprises 16 residues. The CDR3 DNA is TGTGCCAGCAGCCCCTACTCGGGGGGGCTTACCAATGAGCAGTTCTTC. This translates into CASSPYSGGLTNEQFF.

In its sample, this clonotype was seen a few times. The J gene is TRBJ2-7, the V gene TRBV4-1; TRBD1 might be the D (6 bases). Germline loops: CDR1 MGHRA, CDR2 YSYEKL. The V gene lost 1 base and the J gene lost 6 bases, with 13 bases spanning the gap. The CDR3 length is 14 residues. CDR3 in amino acids: CASSQARGGGEQYF. CDR3 sequence (DNA): TGCGCCAGCAGCCAAGCCCGAGGGGGTGGCGAGCAGTACTTC.

The V call is TRBV6-5, the J call TRBJ2-7; the match to TRBD1 covers 9 bases. Germline assignment: CDR1 MNHEY and CDR2 SVGAGI. Trimming removed 0 bases from V and 4 bases from J; junction bases left unmatched: 13. The CDR3 is 18 residues long. The CDR3 sequence: CASSYSSYSGQGSYEQYF. CDR3 coding DNA: TGTGCCAGCAGTTACTCGAGCTATTCGGGACAGGGTTCTTACGAGCAGTACTTC.

This rearrangement joins TRBV3-1 to TRBJ2-1, with D perhaps given as TRBD1 or TRBD2 (5 bases each). Trimming removed 3 bases at V and 2 bases at J, with 20 bases between. This CDR3 comprises 18 residues. Per the germline V gene, CDR1 is LGHDT and CDR2 is YNNKEL (reference sequence). The CDR3: CASSQDPRERFTYNEQFF. The CDR3 DNA sequence: TGTGCCAGCAGCCAGGATCCCAGGGAGAGATTCACCTACAATGAGCAGTTCTTC.

The chain joins TRBV18 to TRBJ2-7, with D possibly TRBD2 on 5 matching bases. The CDR3 is made up of 13 amino acids. From germline, CDR1 is KGHSH and CDR2 LQKENI. The V gene lost 6 bases and the J gene lost 3 bases, with 12 bases spanning the gap. The CDR3 reads CASSPGNGYEQYF. The CDR3 coding sequence is TGTGCCAGCTCCCCGGGGAACGGCTACGAGCAGTACTTC.

The chain combines TRBV12-3 or TRBV12-4 with TRBJ2-5; a possible D gene is TRBD2 (5 bases). V was clipped by 4 bases and J by 5 bases, with 11 bases between them. The CDR3 covers 13 residues. The CDR3 spells CASSSEGRETQYF. In DNA, the CDR3 is TGTGCCAGCAGTTCTGAGGGTCGGGAGACCCAGTACTTC.

This clonotype ranks as large. The genes are TRBV7-8 and TRBJ2-1, with TRBD2 identical over 11 bases. The CDR3 consists of 15 residues. The V and J ends lost 4 bases and 8 bases, in that order; junction bases with no gene match: 7. Per germline, CDR1 SGHVS and CDR2 FQNEAQ. Written as DNA, the CDR3 is TGTGCCAGCAGCTATCTAGCGGGAGGTGTAGATGAGCAGTTCTTC. Translating gives CASSYLAGGVDEQFF.

This chain connects TRBV20-1 to TRBJ2-4; D is unclear. Trimming took 2 bases from V and 1 from J, leaving 9 bases between them. CDR3 length equals 14 residues. CDR1 and CDR2 (germline): DFQATT, SNEGSKA (reference sequence). The CDR3 loop reads CSARPRVAKNIQYF. Written as DNA, the CDR3 is TGCAGTGCTAGACCTAGGGTGGCCAAAAACATTCAGTACTTC.

In its sample, this clonotype was seen many times. The rearrangement uses TRBV5-1 and TRBJ2-3; maybe TRBD2 (5 bases). The length of the CDR3 is 16 residues. V was trimmed by 2 bases and J by 0 bases, leaving 13 bases between them. Germline V gene data show CDR1 as SGHRS and CDR2 as YFSETQ. DNA for the CDR3: TGCGCCAGCAGCTTCAGGACTGGATCTAGCACAGATACGCAGTATTTT. Protein sequence: CASSFRTGSSTDTQYF.

This chain connects TRBV7-9 to TRBJ2-1; D is unresolved. The length of the CDR3 is 13 residues. The germline gives CDR1 SEHNR, CDR2 FQNEAQ (reference sequence). V was clipped by 3 bases and J by 6 bases, with 9 bases between them. CDR3 amino acids: CASSFPLSNEQFF. CDR3 in DNA: TGTGCCAGCAGCTTTCCCCTTAGCAATGAGCAGTTCTTC. Full variable domain (remainder filled in from reference TRBV7-9 and TRBJ2-1): DTGVSQNPRHKITKRGQNVTFRCDPISEHNRLYWYRQTLGQGPEFLTYFQNEAQLEKSRLLSDRFSAERPKGSFSTLEIQRTEQGDSAMYLCASSFPLSNEQFFGPGTRLTVL.

This clonotype was counted at least ten times. The chain is built from TRBV5-1 and TRBJ2-1; a weak D match, TRBD2 (6 bases). The CDR3 extends over 15 amino acids. The ends were cut back, 0 bases at V and 7 bases at J, with 14 bases in the middle. The germline gives CDR1 SGHRS, CDR2 YFSETQ. CDR3 DNA sequence: TGCGCCAGCAGCTTGGTATCCGGGGGAGCGAATGAGCAGTTCTTC. This encodes CASSLVSGGANEQFF.

V and J are TRBV3-1 and TRBJ2-1, with 11 bases lining up with TRBD2. The germline CDR1 and CDR2 sequences are LGHDT and YNNKEL (reference sequence). V lost 10 bases to trimming and J lost 7 bases; unmatched junction nucleotides: 24. The CDR3 runs 19 residues. CDR3 sequence reads: CATTQDWSSGRTDLNEQFF. CDR3 in DNA: TGTGCCACCACCCAAGATTGGTCTAGCGGGAGGACGGATCTTAATGAGCAGTTCTTC.

V is TRBV29-1 and J is TRBJ2-2, with TRBD1 identical over 8 bases. From germline, CDR1 is SQVTM and CDR2 ANQGSEA. The CDR3 covers 15 residues. Trimming at V came to 6 bases and at J to 3 bases, leaving 9 bases not matched to a gene. The CDR3 sequence is CSVRQGARDTGELFF. The CDR3 DNA reads TGCAGCGTCCGTCAGGGGGCTAGGGACACCGGGGAGCTGTTTTTT.

Many counts were recorded for this clonotype. The genes are TRBV7-9 and TRBJ2-3; 9 nucleotides line up with TRBD2. Per the germline V gene, CDR1 is SEHNR and CDR2 is FQNEAQ (reference sequence). The V and J ends lost 6 bases and 1 base, in that order; junction bases with no gene match: 5. The CDR3 extends over 15 amino acids. The CDR3 reads CASRFSGSGTDTQYF. CDR3 bases: TGTGCCAGCAGATTTAGCGGGAGCGGCACAGATACGCAGTATTTT.

This clonotype has at least ten counts. The chain couples TRBV12-3 or TRBV12-4 to TRBJ1-1; D not resolved. The CDR3 is made up of 13 amino acids. Trimming cost V 1 base and J 7 bases, with 10 bases left between them. CDR3: CASSLGSTNEAFF. CDR3 sequence (DNA): TGTGCCAGCAGTTTAGGGAGCACCAATGAAGCTTTCTTT.

This clonotype came up a few times. V usage is TRBV24-1 and J usage is TRBJ2-7; 11 bases agree with TRBD1. This CDR3 is built from 16 residues. Trimming removed 4 bases from V and 4 bases from J; junction bases left unmatched: 8. CDR1 is KGHDR, CDR2 SFDVKD, per germline. CDR3 sequence (DNA): TGTGCCACCAGTGACTCGGGACAGGGGGAAATGTACGAGCAGTACTTC. Protein: CATSDSGQGEMYEQYF.